Listed here are 18 T cell receptor beta chains from one sample, sequenced in a study of blood T cell repertoires in COVID-19. This table comes from immunoSEQ multiplex PCR, and its TCRdb copy is limited to in-frame clones, with some not included. The table records about 200,000 clones, around four fifths of them present only once. Source material: peripheral blood. The receptors derive from a man aged 60 to 69 with COVID-19, enrolled during active disease.

V and J are TRBV2 and TRBJ1-6; 11 bases agree with TRBD1. Germline CDR1 reads SNHLY; CDR2 reads FYNNEI. V was clipped by 5 bases and J by 8 bases; unmatched bases: 2. This CDR3 is 14 amino acids long. CDR3 in amino acids: CASSWDRGDSPLHF. For the CDR3, the DNA is TGTGCCAGCAGTTGGGACAGGGGGGATTCACCCCTCCACTTT.

This clone is a singleton in its sample. V usage is TRBV19 and J usage is TRBJ1-2; D possibly corresponds to TRBD1 (5 bases). This CDR3 has 15 amino acids. CDR1 is LNHDA and CDR2 is SQIVND in the germline V gene (reference sequence). V dropped 5 bases and J dropped 7 bases, with 20 bases sitting between them. CDR3 region: CASSRQTGGGSGYTF. DNA for the CDR3: TGTGCCAGTAGTCGACAGACCGGGGGAGGAAGTGGCTACACCTTC.

The chain has TRBV5-6 and TRBJ2-7, with D possibly matching TRBD2 (5 bases). Germline assignment: CDR1 SGHDT and CDR2 YYEEEE. The CDR3 has 14 amino acids. Between the trimmed V and J ends, which lost 5 bases and 5 bases, there was a span of 17 bases. The CDR3 DNA follows: TGTGCCAGCAGTTTGCCGAGGGTAGCGCACGAGCAGTACTTC. Translating it yields CASSLPRVAHEQYF.

The chain couples TRBV7-9 to TRBJ2-3, with 10 bases identical to TRBD2. CDR1 SEHNR and CDR2 FQNEAQ come from the germline V gene (reference sequence). With V trimmed by 5 bases and J by 4 bases, 15 bases remained unmatched. The CDR3 sequence is 18 residues long. CDR3 nucleotide sequence: TGTGCCAGCAGCCCCCTGGGGTTCCTAGCGGGAGTTGCAGATACGCAGTATTTT. Translated, it gives CASSPLGFLAGVADTQYF. The full variable domain, with the rest looked up from reference TRBV7-9 and TRBJ2-3, is DTGVSQNPRHKITKRGQNVTFRCDPISEHNRLYWYRQTLGQGPEFLTYFQNEAQLEKSRLLSDRFSAERPKGSFSTLEIQRTEQGDSAMYLCASSPLGFLAGVADTQYFGPGTRLTVL.

V usage is TRBV19 and J usage is TRBJ1-6; D not resolved. The V and J ends lost 5 bases and 1 base respectively, with 12 bases between them. Looked up from germline, CDR1 is LNHDA and CDR2 is SQIVND (reference sequence). The length of the CDR3 is 16 residues. In DNA, the CDR3 is TGTGCCAGTAGTCTAGGTGCGAGTTCCTATAATTCACCCCTCCACTTT. Its protein product is CASSLGASSYNSPLHF.

The CDR3: CASSFDSRLINSPLHF. CDR3 nucleotides: TGTGCCAGCAGTTTCGATTCGCGGCTCATCAATTCACCCCTCCACTTT. The chain joins TRBV27 to TRBJ1-6, with no clear D. V lost 3 bases to trimming and J lost 7 bases, with 16 bases between them. The CDR3 covers 16 residues. Germline V CDR1 and CDR2: MNHEY, SMNVEV (reference sequence).

This chain uses TRBV6-5 with TRBJ1-1; D is unresolved. Trimming cost V 6 bases and J 8 bases, with 13 bases left between them. From germline, CDR1 is MNHEY and CDR2 SVGAGI. This CDR3 comprises 12 residues. The CDR3 spells CASSSETREAFF. The CDR3 nucleotides read TGTGCCAGCAGCTCTGAGACTCGGGAAGCTTTCTTT.

The chain uses TRBV19 and TRBJ2-3, with a possible D match to TRBD2 (6 bases). The CDR3 has 15 residues. Deletions cut 3 bases from V and 3 bases from J, with 13 bases between. Per germline, CDR1 LNHDA and CDR2 SQIVND (reference sequence). The CDR3: CASSIRPRGTDTQYF. The CDR3 DNA is TGTGCCAGTAGTATCCGGCCCCGGGGGACAGATACGCAGTATTTT.

DNA of the CDR3: TGTGCCAGCAGCGCAGACAGGGGTTACAGTAATTCACCCCTCCACTTT. Its translation is CASSADRGYSNSPLHF. The chain employs TRBV9 and TRBJ1-6; 8 bases match TRBD1. The junction had 8 bases not matched to a gene; V was cut back by 3 bases and J by 6 bases. The CDR3 has 16 amino acids. The V gene's germline CDR1 is SGDLS and CDR2 YYNGEE.

This clone has a single count. In DNA, the CDR3 is TGTGCCAGCAGCAAAAGAGTATGGGACAGGTCTTGTACTGGGGCCAACGTCCTGACTTTC. Amino acid sequence: CASSKRVWDRSCTGANVLTF. The rearrangement joins TRBV21-1 to TRBJ2-6; no DNA check was done on the table's D call, TRBD1. TRBV21-1 constitutes a pseudogene. The CDR3 covers 20 residues.

V usage is TRBV27 and J usage is TRBJ2-7; TRBD1 matches 7 bases. The CDR3 is made up of 17 amino acids. Germline V CDR1 and CDR2: MNHEY, SMNVEV (reference sequence). With 7 bases clipped from V and 3 bases from J, the junction kept 18 bases outside the gene matches. Here the CDR3 reads CASNRLGTGTVFYEQYF. The CDR3 DNA sequence: TGTGCCAGCAACAGACTGGGAACCGGGACAGTCTTCTACGAGCAGTACTTC.

The CDR3 loop is CASSPRGGNEKLFF. In nucleotides, the CDR3 is TGTGCCAGCAGCCCTAGGGGCGGTAATGAAAAACTGTTTTTT. The rearrangement uses TRBV14 and TRBJ1-4, with D possibly being TRBD1 (5 bases). V dropped 4 bases and J dropped 4 bases, with 10 bases sitting between them. The CDR3 sequence is 14 residues long. CDR1 SGHDN and CDR2 FVKESK come from the germline V gene.

In DNA form, the CDR3 reads TGTGCCAGCAGAGATACAGGGACGGTCGGCTACACCTTC. Translating gives CASRDTGTVGYTF. This chain connects TRBV2 to TRBJ1-2, with TRBD1 as a possible D gene (6 bases). Germline assignment: CDR1 SNHLY and CDR2 FYNNEI. The CDR3 length is 13 residues. Trimming shortened V by 6 bases and J by 8 bases, and 16 bases separated the two germline ends.

There are many counts of this clone. V and J are TRBV6-6 and TRBJ2-7, with a weak D call TRBD1 (5 bases). Germline assignment: CDR1 MNHNY and CDR2 SVGAGI (reference sequence). The germline V and J ends were trimmed by 6 bases and 7 bases, with 10 bases remaining between them. This CDR3 has 11 residues. CDR3: CASSVDREQYF. CDR3 sequence (DNA): TGTGCCAGCAGCGTAGACAGAGAGCAGTACTTC.

V gene TRBV5-1 combines with J gene TRBJ2-7; a possible D gene is TRBD1 (5 bases). Trimming took 7 bases from V and 4 from J, leaving 15 bases between them. Germline V gives CDR1 SGHRS, CDR2 YFSETQ. The CDR3 consists of 13 residues. This CDR3 reads CASQDPSGYEQYF. CDR3 DNA sequence: TGCGCCAGCCAGGACCCCTCAGGGTACGAGCAGTACTTC.

This clone was seen a handful of times. In the same sample, other DNA sequences code for this CDR3. The chain uses TRBV7-9 and TRBJ1-1; D is ambiguous. V dropped 3 bases and J dropped 0 bases, with 5 bases sitting between them. There are 13 residues in the CDR3. CDR1 and CDR2 (germline): SEHNR, FQNEAQ (reference sequence). Here the CDR3 DNA reads TGTGCCAGCAGCTTGACTGTGAACACTGAAGCTTTCTTT. Translating gives CASSLTVNTEAFF.

This sequence joins TRBV6-2 or TRBV6-3 and TRBJ2-3; TRBD1 matches 8 bases. The CDR3 covers 15 residues. Germline CDR1 is MNHEY and CDR2 is SVGEGT. With V trimmed by 4 bases and J by 5 bases, 8 bases remained unmatched. The CDR3 DNA reads as TGTGCCAGCAGTTCACTCGACAGGGGAGGAGATACGCAGTATTTT. Residues: CASSSLDRGGDTQYF.

The chain combines TRBV28 with TRBJ1-5, with a possible D match to TRBD1 (6 bases). The CDR3 has 14 residues. Trimming removed 7 bases at V and 2 bases at J, with 12 bases between. From germline, CDR1 is MDHEN and CDR2 SYDVKM. CDR3 sequence reads: CASKGGGGNQPQHF. In nucleotides, the CDR3 is TGTGCCAGCAAGGGGGGGGGCGGCAATCAGCCCCAGCATTTT.